These 6 T cell receptor beta chains were sequenced from one sample in a study of blood T cell repertoires in COVID-19. Measured with immunoSEQ multiplex PCR; TCRdb has only the in-frame clones, and not every one. The sample carries fewer than 350,000 clones, approximately 84% recorded once. Sequencing used peripheral blood. The receptors stem from a woman between 25 and 40 years old who had recovered from COVID-19.

The chain couples TRBV7-2 to TRBJ2-7; 8 bases align to TRBD2. The CDR3 is made up of 15 amino acids. The germline V gene encodes CDR1 SGHTA and CDR2 FQGNSA. Trimming cost V 5 bases and J 5 bases; bases outside gene matches: 11. The CDR3 protein is CASSPPGLVGNEQYF. For the CDR3, the DNA is TGTGCCAGCAGCCCTCCGGGACTAGTGGGCAACGAGCAGTACTTC.

Turning to this clone: This sample also contains other DNA sequences that code for the same CDR3. The V call is TRBV19, the J call TRBJ2-1; 7 positions agree with TRBD2. Germline CDR1 reads LNHDA; CDR2 reads SQIVND (reference sequence). Losses at the gene ends were 4 bases for V and 1 base for J; bases not matched to a gene: 1. CDR3 size: 14 residues. The DNA of the CDR3 is TGTGCCAGTAGTAGCGGGAGTTCCTACAATGAGCAGTTCTTC. Translating it yields CASSSGSSYNEQFF.

V and J are TRBV27 and TRBJ1-5; D is perhaps TRBD1 (6 bases). Germline values: CDR1 MNHEY, CDR2 SMNVEV (reference sequence). There are 16 residues in the CDR3. Trimming removed 4 bases at V and 4 bases at J, with 17 bases between. The CDR3 reads CASSWVGTSRNQPQHF. The CDR3 DNA reads as TGTGCCAGCAGTTGGGTCGGGACAAGTAGAAATCAGCCCCAGCATTTT.

This CDR3 is CASSPGDILNQPQHF. As DNA, the CDR3 is TGTGCCAGCTCACCTGGCGACATTTTGAATCAGCCCCAGCATTTT. The V and J genes are TRBV18 and TRBJ1-5; D gene ambiguous. Trimming cost V 3 bases and J 4 bases, with 13 bases left between them. Germline CDR1 KGHSH, CDR2 LQKENI. This CDR3 spans 15 amino acids. Looking up the rest from reference TRBV18 and TRBJ1-5 gives the full variable domain: NAGVMQNPRHLVRRRGQEARLRCSPMKGHSHVYWYRQLPEEGLKFMVYLQKENIIDESGMPKERFSAEFPKEGPSILRIQQVVRGDSAAYFCASSPGDILNQPQHFGDGTRLSIL.

J is TRBJ2-7 and V is TRBV7-3; D is perhaps TRBD2 (5 bases). V lost 0 bases to trimming and J lost 0 bases, with 9 bases between them. Germline V gives CDR1 SGHTA, CDR2 FQGTGA. The CDR3 extends over 15 amino acids. The CDR3 reads CASSLTGESSYEQYF. The CDR3 nucleotides read TGTGCCAGCAGCTTAACGGGAGAAAGCTCCTACGAGCAGTACTTC.

The chain has TRBV6-6 and TRBJ1-1, with D tentatively TRBD1 (5 bases). This CDR3 spans 12 amino acids. The germline V gene has CDR1 MNHNY and CDR2 SVGAGI (reference sequence). V was cut by 6 bases and J by 6 bases, with 11 bases left in between. The CDR3: CASRTGFAEAFF. CDR3 DNA: TGTGCCAGCAGAACAGGATTCGCTGAAGCTTTCTTT.